These T cell receptor beta chains were read from a single sample in a study of shared clonotypes between healthy human individuals. Clones were read by immunoSEQ multiplex PCR, and TCRdb kept only the in-frame ones, dropping some. The sample includes 530,000 or so clones, about 79% of them seen just once. Sequencing input: PBMCs. The source of these receptors is a woman in her 40s in good health. Some clones in this sample may be carry-over from other donors' samples. The CDR3 runs from the conserved cysteine through the conserved F or W. D genes are given only for firm matches. The size entry is marked missing in some rows and otherwise reads once, few, many or a size class.

v_gene	abundance	d_gene	j_gene	CDR3aa	CDR3nt
TRBV2	NA	TRBD1	TRBJ2-2	CASSWDRVTGELFF	TGTGCCAGCAGCTGGGACAGGGTCACCGGGGAGCTGTTTTTT
TRBV13	NA	NA	TRBJ2-2	CASSSRTGELFF	TGTGCCAGCAGCTCGAGGACCGGGGAGCTGTTTTTT
TRBV11-3	NA	TRBD1	TRBJ2-7	CASSGTGTGRYEQYF	TGTGCCAGCAGCGGCACCGGGACAGGGAGATACGAGCAGTACTTC
TRBV5-5	NA	TRBD1	TRBJ2-3	CASSPPEGAAYTDTQYF	TGTGCCAGCAGCCCCCCCGAGGGGGCGGCCTACACAGATACGCAGTATTTT
TRBV27	few	TRBD2	TRBJ2-2	CASSLSGRAHTGELFF	TGTGCCAGCAGTTTAAGCGGGAGGGCCCACACCGGGGAGCTGTTTTTT
TRBV2	once	TRBD1	TRBJ1-5	CASSEATGRGQPQHF	TGTGCCAGCAGTGAAGCGACAGGGCGAGGTCAGCCCCAGCATTTT
TRBV19	NA	NA	TRBJ1-1	CASSTLGTSDTEAFF	TGTGCCAGTAGTACCCTCGGGACCTCGGATACTGAAGCTTTCTTT
TRBV10-3	NA	NA	TRBJ2-7	CAIRGPGVYEQYF	TGTGCCATCAGGGGACCGGGAGTCTACGAGCAGTACTTC
TRBV19	NA	NA	TRBJ1-5	CASSSGQNNQPQHF	TGTGCCAGTAGTTCGGGGCAGAACAATCAGCCCCAGCATTTT
TRBV28	few	NA	TRBJ2-5	CASSRGEAETQYF	TGTGCCAGCAGTCGCGGGGAGGCAGAGACCCAGTACTTC
TRBV5-4	NA	NA	TRBJ2-7	CASSLDAGTASYEQYF	TGTGCCAGCAGCTTGGATGCCGGGACGGCGTCCTACGAGCAGTACTTC
TRBV7-9	once	TRBD1	TRBJ1-2	CASSQTGGVGYGYTF	TGTGCCAGCAGCCAAACAGGGGGGGTTGGCTATGGCTACACCTTC
TRBV4-1	NA	NA	TRBJ2-7	CASSQVGVARTYEQYF	TGCGCCAGCAGCCAAGTAGGGGTAGCGCGCACCTACGAGCAGTACTTC
TRBV28	NA	TRBD2	TRBJ2-7	CASSRLAEVGGYEQYF	TGTGCCAGCAGCAGACTAGCGGAGGTCGGGGGGTACGAGCAGTACTTC